Sequencing of this TCR beta chain was carried out in a study of breast tumors, draining lymph nodes, adjacent tissues. Overall study results and limits: Findings are consistent with lymph node origin and intratumoral expansion of most tumor T cells. Luminal-like breast cancer showed significantly higher tumor–nontumor repertoire similarity than basal-like. Tumor TCR diversity was below lymph nodes but above nontumor tissue.

Axillary draining lymph nodes of breast cancer patients supplied the node samples. This clonotype was counted at least ten times. No antigen is known for it. Using its own MiXCR run on the multiplex PCR reads, TCRdb lists one record per CDR3 protein. This table has about 94,000 distinct CDR3 sequences, around 30% appearing once. The V end lost 4 bases, the J end lost 3 bases, and 10 bases lay between the germline ends. The CDR3 has 13 amino acids. Per germline, CDR1 SGHNT and CDR2 YENEEA. The sample consisted of axillary lymph node tissue. The sequence was obtained from a female donor with breast cancer. Some clones in this sample may be carry-over from other donors' samples. This chain links TRBV11-3 with TRBJ2-7; no clear D gene. CDR3 in DNA: TGTGCCAGCAGCTCCAAACCTAGCTACGAGCAGTACTTC. It is translated as CASSSKPSYEQYF.